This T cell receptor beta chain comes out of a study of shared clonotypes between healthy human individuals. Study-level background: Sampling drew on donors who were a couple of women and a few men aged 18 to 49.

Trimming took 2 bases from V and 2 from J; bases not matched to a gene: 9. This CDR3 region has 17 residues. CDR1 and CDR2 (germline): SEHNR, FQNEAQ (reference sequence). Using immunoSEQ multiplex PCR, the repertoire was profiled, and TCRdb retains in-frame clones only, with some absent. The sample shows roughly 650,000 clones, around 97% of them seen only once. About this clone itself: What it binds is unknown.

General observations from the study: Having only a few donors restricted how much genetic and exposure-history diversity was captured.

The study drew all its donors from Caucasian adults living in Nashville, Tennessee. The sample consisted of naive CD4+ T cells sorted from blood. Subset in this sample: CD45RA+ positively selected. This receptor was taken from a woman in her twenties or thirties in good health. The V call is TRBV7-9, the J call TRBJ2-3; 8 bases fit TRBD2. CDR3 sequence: CASSLSRTSFNTDTQYF. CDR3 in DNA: TGTGCCAGCAGCTTATCCCGGACTAGCTTCAACACAGATACGCAGTATTTT. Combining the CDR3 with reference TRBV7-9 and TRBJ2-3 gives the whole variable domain DTGVSQNPRHKITKRGQNVTFRCDPISEHNRLYWYRQTLGQGPEFLTYFQNEAQLEKSRLLSDRFSAERPKGSFSTLEIQRTEQGDSAMYLCASSLSRTSFNTDTQYFGPGTRLTVL.